These 18 T cell receptor beta chains were all obtained from the same sample, sequenced in a study of blood T cell repertoires in COVID-19. Data came from immunoSEQ multiplex PCR; TCRdb stores just in-frame clones and leaves some out. The table has 350,000 to 450,000 clones, around 86% seen once; the top ten hold around 3%. The sample taken for sequencing was peripheral blood. All receptors come from a human donor in a cohort sampled during active COVID-19.

This rearrangement joins TRBV15 to TRBJ2-1; D is perhaps TRBD2 (5 bases). V dropped 5 bases and J dropped 13 bases, with 18 bases sitting between them. The germline V gene encodes CDR1 LNHNV and CDR2 YYDKDF (reference sequence). CDR3 length: 13 residues. The DNA for the CDR3 is TGTGCCACCAGCCCTGAGCAAGCGGCCGTTCAGTTCTTC. Its translation is CATSPEQAAVQFF. Drawing the rest from reference TRBV15 and TRBJ2-1, the complete variable domain is DAMVIQNPRYQVTQFGKPVTLSCSQTLNHNVMYWYQQKSSQAPKLLFHYYDKDFNNEADTPDNFQSRRPNTSFCFLDIRSPGLGDTAMYLCATSPEQAAVQFFGPGTRLTVL.

The CDR3 region has the DNA TGCGCCAGCAGCCCCGGACTAGCGGGAGGAAAGGTCAATGAGCAGTTCTTC. Amino acid sequence: CASSPGLAGGKVNEQFF. The chain employs TRBV5-1 and TRBJ2-1; 14 nucleotides agree with TRBD2. The germline V gene encodes CDR1 SGHRS and CDR2 YFSETQ. Trimming removed 4 bases from V and 6 bases from J; junction bases left unmatched: 9. The CDR3 loop spans 17 amino acids.

V usage is TRBV20-1 and J usage is TRBJ1-1; 11 bases are a match to TRBD1. After removal of 3 bases from V and 0 bases from J, the junction contained 6 bases not matched to a gene. Germline CDR1 reads DFQATT; CDR2 reads SNEGSKA (reference sequence). The CDR3 is made up of 16 amino acids. The CDR3 loop reads CSASTGTGGLNTEAFF. The CDR3 nucleotides read TGCAGTGCTAGTACCGGGACAGGGGGATTGAACACTGAAGCTTTCTTT.

This rearrangement joins TRBV5-1 to TRBJ2-2; 11 bases fit TRBD2. CDR3 length: 17 residues. Germline values: CDR1 SGHRS, CDR2 YFSETQ. Trimming removed 4 bases from V and 3 bases from J; junction bases left unmatched: 8. CDR3 residues: CASSLAGLAVDTGELFF. The CDR3 nucleotides are TGCGCCAGCAGCCTAGCGGGACTAGCGGTGGACACCGGGGAGCTGTTTTTT.

The rearrangement uses TRBV5-1 and TRBJ2-2; D is uncertain. Looked up from germline, CDR1 is SGHRS and CDR2 is YFSETQ. Trimming pared 1 base from V and 1 base from J, leaving 5 bases between. This CDR3 has 14 residues. The CDR3 loop reads CASSLQMNTGELFF. The CDR3 bases are TGCGCCAGCAGCTTGCAGATGAACACCGGGGAGCTGTTTTTT.

The chain is built from TRBV4-1 and TRBJ2-4, with TRBD1 identical over 9 bases. In germline, CDR1 is MGHRA, CDR2 YSYEKL. The CDR3 has 18 amino acids. J gave up 0 bases and V 0 bases, and 6 bases lay outside the gene matches. The CDR3 here is CASSQEGQGGQAKNIQYF. In DNA form, the CDR3 reads TGCGCCAGCAGCCAAGAGGGACAGGGAGGGCAAGCCAAAAACATTCAGTACTTC.

The chain is built from TRBV2 and TRBJ1-1, with a tentative D call TRBD1 (5 bases). Germline-derived CDR1 and CDR2 are SNHLY and FYNNEI. V lost 1 base and J 1 base, leaving 10 bases between the germline ends. The CDR3 has 15 amino acids. CDR3 in DNA: TGTGCCAGCAGTGAAGGATGGGGGGAGAACACTGAAGCTTTCTTT. It specifies CASSEGWGENTEAFF.

The chain combines TRBV21-1 with TRBJ1-1. TRBV21-1 is shown as a pseudogene. This CDR3 is 14 amino acids long. The CDR3, as DNA: TGTGCCCGACCCCCCCGCAGCTTAGCCCCTGAAGCTTTCTTT. Translated, it gives CARPPRSLAPEAFF.

J is TRBJ2-5 and V is TRBV12-5; weak D call: TRBD2 (6 bases). Trimming pared 1 base from V and 5 bases from J, leaving 8 bases between. The germline gives CDR1 LGHNT, CDR2 FRNRAP. This CDR3 contains 13 residues. CDR3 in DNA: TGTGCTAGTGGTTTGGAAGCGGGCGAGACCCAGTACTTC. It is translated as CASGLEAGETQYF. Full variable domain (remainder filled in from reference TRBV12-5 and TRBJ2-5): DARVTQTPRHKVTEMGQEVTMRCQPILGHNTVFWYRQTMMQGLELLAYFRNRAPLDDSGMPKDRFSAEMPDATLATLKIQPSEPRDSAVYFCASGLEAGETQYFGPGTRLLVL.

A single count supports this clone. This sequence joins TRBV27 and TRBJ1-2; TRBD1 is a possible D gene (5 bases). The V and J ends lost 4 bases and 8 bases respectively, with 14 bases between them. The CDR3 extends over 13 amino acids. CDR1 is MNHEY, CDR2 SMNVEV, per germline (reference sequence). CDR3 sequence: CASSYDGGGGYTF. The CDR3 DNA reads as TGTGCCAGCAGTTATGATGGGGGAGGAGGCTACACCTTC.

This clone was observed once. Here the CDR3 reads CASSQPPGQYNEKLFF. The DNA for the CDR3 is TGCGCCAGCAGCCAACCACCGGGACAGTATAATGAAAAACTGTTTTTT. The chain combines TRBV4-1 with TRBJ1-4, with 7 bases matching TRBD1. V lost 2 bases and J lost 4; bases outside the gene matches: 7. Germline V gene sequence: CDR1 MGHRA, CDR2 YSYEKL. The CDR3 is 16 amino acids.

The chain carries TRBV30 and TRBJ2-7; 8 bases match TRBD1. The V gene end was trimmed by 2 bases and the J gene end by 5 bases; junction bases not matched to a gene: 8. Germline V CDR1 and CDR2: GTSNPN, SVGIG (reference sequence). The CDR3 extends over 14 amino acids. CDR3 nucleotides: TGTGCCTGGAGTCCTCGGACAGGGCTCCACGAGCAGTACTTC. Amino acid sequence: CAWSPRTGLHEQYF.

V is TRBV5-1 and J is TRBJ2-2, with D possibly being TRBD1 (6 bases). This CDR3 comprises 14 residues. Germline V lookup: CDR1 SGHRS, CDR2 YFSETQ. V lost 3 bases, J lost 9 bases, and 15 bases lay in between. CDR3 nucleotide sequence: TGCGCCAGCAGCTCGGTCCAAGGGGGAAGGGAGCTGTTTTTT. Translation: CASSSVQGGRELFF.

The V and J genes are TRBV27 and TRBJ2-1, with 9 bases aligning to TRBD2. Germline V lookup: CDR1 MNHEY, CDR2 SMNVEV (reference sequence). V lost 8 bases and J lost 4; bases outside the gene matches: 9. The CDR3 has 15 amino acids. Here the CDR3 DNA reads TGTGCCAGCCGAGCGGGGGGCCCTCCTTACAATGAGCAGTTCTTC. It codes for CASRAGGPPYNEQFF.

The rearrangement uses TRBV4-1 and TRBJ2-2; D is possibly TRBD2 (5 bases). The CDR3 totals 16 residues. Trimming cost V 0 bases and J 5 bases, with 13 bases left between them. CDR1 and CDR2 from the germline V gene are MGHRA and YSYEKL. Here the CDR3 DNA reads TGCGCCAGCAGCCAAGAACACACCCCGGGGACCGGGGAGCTGTTTTTT. Protein sequence: CASSQEHTPGTGELFF.

This clone was observed once. V gene TRBV28 combines with J gene TRBJ2-7; 8 positions agree with TRBD2. Trimming at V came to 6 bases and at J to 6 bases, leaving 10 bases not matched to a gene. The CDR3 is made up of 14 amino acids. Germline values: CDR1 MDHEN, CDR2 SYDVKM. The CDR3 DNA is TGTGCCAGCAGGGCCTCCGGGGGGGGCGGCGAGCAGTACTTC. Translation: CASRASGGGGEQYF.

The V call is TRBV30, the J call TRBJ1-6; 7 nucleotides line up with TRBD1. J was trimmed by 7 bases and V by 5 bases; bases with no gene match: 8. Germline V CDR1 and CDR2: GTSNPN, SVGIG (reference sequence). The CDR3 is 14 amino acids. CDR3 nucleotides: TGTGCCTGGTGTCCGGGACAGCAAAATTCACCCCTCCACTTT. It codes for CAWCPGQQNSPLHF.

The chain combines TRBV5-1 with TRBJ2-5; TRBD1 is a possible D gene (5 bases). V was pared by 2 bases and J by 1 base, with 15 bases between. Germline values: CDR1 SGHRS, CDR2 YFSETQ. The CDR3 is made up of 16 amino acids. Here the CDR3 reads CASSLDPGYSQETQYF. The CDR3 DNA reads as TGCGCCAGCAGCTTAGATCCAGGGTATAGCCAAGAGACCCAGTACTTC.